The 19 T cell receptor beta chains in this list originate from one sample, sequenced in a study of a mutant IDH1 vaccine in newly diagnosed glioma. Generated by immunoSEQ multiplex PCR, the TCRdb table keeps only in-frame clones and is missing some. This sample has 65,000 or so clones, with about 88% found just once. No antigen has been assigned to these receptors. The time point is: week 23, last vaccination. The investigators gave 300 ug of mutant IDH1 20-mer peptide in each vaccine dose, together with topical imiquimod. The sample in question was PBMCs, obtained from a glioma patient whose treatment included an IDH1 peptide vaccine. The receptor set was obtained from a man aged 30 to 45 with glioma.

This chain uses TRBV15 with TRBJ2-2, with D possibly being TRBD1 (7 bases). Germline CDR1 LNHNV, CDR2 YYDKDF (reference sequence). The CDR3 totals 19 residues. V gave up 5 bases and J gave up 1 base, with 23 bases separating them. The CDR3 reads CATSLRRGGGTENTGELFF. CDR3 coding DNA: TGTGCCACCAGCTTACGTAGGGGCGGAGGGACAGAGAACACCGGGGAGCTGTTTTTT.

The J gene is TRBJ1-2, the V gene TRBV29-1; D unclear. Per the germline V gene, CDR1 is SQVTM and CDR2 is ANQGSEA. The length of the CDR3 is 13 residues. V was cut by 7 bases and J by 4 bases, with 16 bases left in between. The chain's CDR3 is CSASSSVFYGYTF. DNA for the CDR3: TGCAGCGCCTCTTCTTCAGTCTTCTATGGCTACACCTTC.

This clone was counted once. The CDR3 sequence: CASSSGTLEKLFF. The DNA of the CDR3 is TGTGCCAGCAGTTCGGGGACGCTAGAAAAACTGTTTTTT. The gene calls are TRBV27 and TRBJ1-4; weak D call: TRBD1 (5 bases). CDR1 is MNHEY and CDR2 is SMNVEV in the germline V gene (reference sequence). V was cut by 4 bases and J by 8 bases, with 11 bases left in between. This CDR3 contains 13 residues. Based on the CDR3 plus reference TRBV27 and TRBJ1-4, the full variable domain is EAQVTQNPRYLITVTGKKLTVTCSQNMNHEYMSWYRQDPGLGLRQIYYSMNVEVTDKGDVPEGYKVSRKEKRNFPLILESPSPNQTSLYFCASSSGTLEKLFFGSGTQLSVL.

The CDR3 spells CAISTQGAGNTIYF. DNA for the CDR3: TGTGCCATCAGTACCCAGGGGGCTGGAAACACCATATATTTT. The chain employs TRBV10-3 and TRBJ1-3, with 7 bases matching TRBD1. The germline V gene encodes CDR1 ENHRY and CDR2 SYGVKD. The CDR3 sequence is 14 residues long. After removal of 5 bases from V and 2 bases from J, the junction contained 3 bases not matched to a gene.

V and J are TRBV28 and TRBJ2-3; the D is unclear. Trimming took 6 bases from V and 6 from J, leaving 4 bases between them. Looked up from germline, CDR1 is MDHEN and CDR2 is SYDVKM. This CDR3 is built from 10 residues. CDR3 amino acids: CASRRDTQYF. In DNA form, the CDR3 reads TGTGCCAGCAGACGCGATACGCAGTATTTT.

The CDR3 region is CASSLAGVTNSPLHF. CDR3 nucleotide sequence: TGTGCCAGCAGCTTGGCCGGGGTTACTAATTCACCCCTCCACTTT. The chain carries TRBV5-5 and TRBJ1-6, with no clear D. The germline V gene encodes CDR1 SGHKS and CDR2 YYEKEE (reference sequence). Trimming removed 0 bases at V and 6 bases at J, with 10 bases between. CDR3 length equals 15 residues.

The chain is built from TRBV9 and TRBJ2-3, with TRBD2 identical over 7 bases. Germline V CDR1 and CDR2: SGDLS, YYNGEE. This CDR3 is built from 15 residues. V dropped 3 bases and J dropped 1; count of bases not matched to a gene: 5. This CDR3 is CASSGTGGGTDTQYF. CDR3 nucleotides: TGTGCCAGCAGCGGGACTGGGGGGGGCACAGATACGCAGTATTTT. Using reference TRBV9 and TRBJ2-3 for the parts outside the CDR3, the full variable domain is DSGVTQTPKHLITATGQRVTLRCSPRSGDLSVYWYQQSLDQGLQFLIQYYNGEERAKGNILERFSAQQFPDLHSELNLSSLELGDSALYFCASSGTGGGTDTQYFGPGTRLTVL.

This clone showed up just a few times. The rearrangement links TRBV6-1 to TRBJ1-3; D remains unclear. V was cut by 7 bases and J by 4 bases, with 17 bases left in between. CDR1 and CDR2 (germline): MNHNS, SASEGT. This CDR3 is built from 15 residues. The CDR3 bases are TGTGCCAGCACCTTAATCCTCTCTGGGGGAAACACCATATATTTT. Translating gives CASTLILSGGNTIYF.

This sequence joins TRBV6-6 and TRBJ2-5; no clear D. Trimming pared 2 bases from V and 2 bases from J, leaving 9 bases between. Per the germline V gene, CDR1 is MNHNY and CDR2 is SVGAGI (reference sequence). CDR3 length equals 14 residues. CDR3 sequence (DNA): TGTGCCAGCAGTTACAGTCAGGTGCAAGAGACCCAGTACTTC. This translates into CASSYSQVQETQYF.

The chain joins TRBV9 to TRBJ2-1; 8 bases agree with TRBD2. Trimming removed 3 bases from V and 6 bases from J; junction bases left unmatched: 14. Germline CDR1 SGDLS, CDR2 YYNGEE. The CDR3 length is 17 residues. The CDR3 DNA is TGTGCCAGCAGCGCGCTGACCGGGACTAGAGTCGTCAATGAGCAGTTCTTC. It encodes CASSALTGTRVVNEQFF. The whole variable domain, remainder taken from reference TRBV9 and TRBJ2-1, is DSGVTQTPKHLITATGQRVTLRCSPRSGDLSVYWYQQSLDQGLQFLIQYYNGEERAKGNILERFSAQQFPDLHSELNLSSLELGDSALYFCASSALTGTRVVNEQFFGPGTRLTVL.

The chain joins TRBV27 to TRBJ2-3; 12 bases fit TRBD2. CDR1 and CDR2 from the germline V gene are MNHEY and SMNVEV (reference sequence). The CDR3 extends over 16 amino acids. J gave up 0 bases and V 8 bases, and 6 bases lay outside the gene matches. In DNA form, the CDR3 reads TGTGCCAGCCGGCCACTAGCGGGGGGAAGCACAGATACGCAGTATTTT. Protein product: CASRPLAGGSTDTQYF.

In this sample, this clone turned up once. The chain recombines TRBV7-9 with TRBJ2-1; D gene uncertain. The germline gives CDR1 SEHNR, CDR2 FQNEAQ (reference sequence). The CDR3 totals 17 residues. The V end was cut by 5 bases, the J end by 0 bases, with 17 bases between. The CDR3 DNA follows: TGTGCCAGCAGCCGCTCTTCTGGGTATATCTCCTACAATGAGCAGTTCTTC. The encoded protein is CASSRSSGYISYNEQFF.

The count of this clone is one. This chain joins TRBV11-2 and TRBJ2-3; a weak D match, TRBD2 (7 bases). This CDR3 is built from 17 residues. In germline, CDR1 is SGHAT, CDR2 FQNNGV. Trimming took 0 bases from V and 4 from J, leaving 17 bases between them. CDR3 amino acids: CASSLDQEGGPADTQYF. The CDR3 coding sequence is TGTGCCAGCAGCTTAGATCAGGAGGGGGGGCCGGCAGATACGCAGTATTTT.

This chain links TRBV4-2 with TRBJ1-1, with D maybe TRBD1 (6 bases). V was shortened by 3 bases and J by 3 bases, with 20 bases between the two germline ends. The germline gives CDR1 LGHNA, CDR2 YNFKEQ. The CDR3 length is 17 residues. Here the CDR3 DNA reads TGTGCCAGCAGCCAGGTCGGGAGGGGGGCAATGGACACTGAAGCTTTCTTT. It specifies CASSQVGRGAMDTEAFF.

V gene TRBV13 combines with J gene TRBJ2-1; 14 positions match TRBD2. J lost 3 bases, V lost 5 bases, and 3 bases had no gene match. The CDR3 sequence is 16 residues long. Germline CDR1 PRHDT, CDR2 FYEKMQ (reference sequence). The DNA of the CDR3 is TGTGCCAGCAGCGGGACTAGCGGGGGATTCTACAATGAGCAGTTCTTC. The encoded protein is CASSGTSGGFYNEQFF.

The chain employs TRBV7-9 and TRBJ1-4; TRBD1 matches 9 bases. J gave up 7 bases and V 4 bases, and 10 bases lay outside the gene matches. This CDR3 spans 16 amino acids. Germline loops: CDR1 SEHNR, CDR2 FQNEAQ (reference sequence). The CDR3 sequence: CASSSFGDRVSEKLFF. CDR3 DNA sequence: TGTGCCAGCAGCTCCTTTGGGGACAGGGTATCTGAAAAACTGTTTTTT.

This clone appeared a few times. The V gene is TRBV7-2, the J gene TRBJ1-1, with TRBD1 as a possible D gene (6 bases). The CDR3 contains 15 residues. Trimming left V 6 bases short and J 4 bases short, with 18 bases between. The V gene's germline CDR1 is SGHTA and CDR2 FQGNSA. Here the CDR3 DNA reads TGTGCCAGCAGTATCGCCACAGGGAGGTTCACTGAAGCTTTCTTT. Translated: CASSIATGRFTEAFF.

This chain joins TRBV27 and TRBJ2-3; weak D call: TRBD2 (5 bases). The CDR3 runs to 15 residues. V lost 7 bases and J lost 6, with 20 bases in between. Germline V gene lookup returns CDR1 MNHEY and CDR2 SMNVEV (reference sequence). The DNA for the CDR3 is TGTGCCAGCAATTCGCGGGCGACGGCTAGGGATACGCAGTATTTT. Its translation: CASNSRATARDTQYF.

The chain is built from TRBV9 and TRBJ2-5, with TRBD2 identical over 13 bases. The length of the CDR3 is 16 residues. The germline V gene encodes CDR1 SGDLS and CDR2 YYNGEE. V was pared by 4 bases and J by 4 bases, with 7 bases of the junction left unmatched. The CDR3 region is CASSLLAGGPGETQYF. In DNA form, the CDR3 reads TGTGCCAGCAGCCTACTAGCGGGGGGGCCAGGAGAGACCCAGTACTTC.